The 9 T cell receptor beta chains presented below share a single source sample, sequenced in a study of T cell responses to AZD1222 COVID-19 vaccine. Some clones are missing from TCRdb's copy, which holds only in-frame ones; the method was immunoSEQ multiplex PCR. The table shows approximately 140,000 clones, with more than 80% occurring only once. The specimen comprised peripheral blood, sampled on day 0 of MenACWY control vaccination. These receptors all come from an adult in good health.

The V gene is TRBV3-1 (or the pseudogene TRBV3-2), the J gene TRBJ1-2, with TRBD1 as a possible D gene (5 bases). The V gene's germline CDR1 is LGHDT and CDR2 YNNKEL (reference sequence). The V gene lost 4 bases and the J gene lost 7 bases, with 19 bases spanning the gap. This CDR3 region has 15 residues. For the CDR3, the DNA is TGTGCCAGCAGCCCCCGGGGGGTTGGAATGGGTGGCTACACCTTC. This sequence encodes CASSPRGVGMGGYTF.

J is TRBJ2-4 and V is TRBV2; perhaps TRBD2 as D (5 bases). Germline V gene sequence: CDR1 SNHLY, CDR2 FYNNEI. V lost 7 bases to trimming and J lost 7 bases, with 20 bases between them. This CDR3 has 15 residues. Here the CDR3 reads CASNYYEGVGNIQYF. CDR3 nucleotides: TGTGCCAGCAATTATTACGAGGGAGTAGGGAACATTCAGTACTTC.

This sequence joins TRBV6-6 and TRBJ2-1; 12 positions agree with TRBD2. Germline V gene data show CDR1 as MNHNY and CDR2 as SVGAGI (reference sequence). The junction had 9 bases not matched to a gene; V was cut back by 5 bases and J by 4 bases. This CDR3 spans 17 amino acids. CDR3 coding DNA: TGTGCCAGCAGTCCCGGGCTAGCGGGAGGGGTATACAATGAGCAGTTCTTC. Amino acids: CASSPGLAGGVYNEQFF.

The chain couples TRBV27 to TRBJ1-1; weak D call: TRBD1 (6 bases). This CDR3 spans 14 amino acids. Germline V lookup: CDR1 MNHEY, CDR2 SMNVEV (reference sequence). The V and J ends lost 6 bases and 1 base respectively, with 12 bases between them. The CDR3 nucleotides read TGTGCCAGCAGAGGGGGTCAGGCGAACACTGAAGCTTTCTTT. Translated: CASRGGQANTEAFF.

The CDR3, as DNA: TGTGCCAGCAGCTCCCCTGGGGCGAGGGAGCAGTTCTTC. Translated, it gives CASSSPGAREQFF. The chain recombines TRBV7-8 with TRBJ2-1, with a weak D call TRBD1 (5 bases). Germline CDR1 reads SGHVS; CDR2 reads FQNEAQ. CDR3 size: 13 residues. Trimming cost V 4 bases and J 10 bases, with 14 bases left between them.

The rearrangement uses TRBV24-1 and TRBJ2-6, with a weak D call TRBD1 (6 bases). The V end lost 4 bases, the J end lost 1 base, and 10 bases lay between the germline ends. This CDR3 region has 16 residues. Germline V lookup: CDR1 KGHDR, CDR2 SFDVKD. The CDR3 DNA is TGTGCCACCAGTGACCCTACAGGGTCTGGGGCCAACGTCCTGACTTTC. Protein product: CATSDPTGSGANVLTF.

The gene calls are TRBV25-1 and TRBJ1-1; 8 positions agree with TRBD1. V lost 8 bases and J lost 0; bases outside the gene matches: 17. The CDR3 length is 18 residues. The V gene's germline CDR1 is MGHDK and CDR2 SYGVNS. The CDR3 region is CASQPLGQGWGMNTEAFF. The CDR3 DNA reads as TGTGCCAGCCAACCCCTCGGACAGGGTTGGGGCATGAACACTGAAGCTTTCTTT.

The V and J genes are TRBV27 and TRBJ1-6; no reliable D call. Germline V gives CDR1 MNHEY, CDR2 SMNVEV (reference sequence). This CDR3 is built from 15 residues. Trimming shortened V by 2 bases and J by 9 bases, and 14 bases separated the two germline ends. The CDR3: CASSLSVKGSSPLHF. CDR3 nucleotide sequence: TGTGCCAGCAGTTTAAGCGTAAAGGGATCTTCACCCCTCCACTTT.

V gene TRBV24-1 combines with J gene TRBJ2-1, with TRBD2 matching 11 bases. V lost 2 bases and J lost 4; bases outside the gene matches: 3. Germline lookup yields CDR1 KGHDR and CDR2 SFDVKD. This CDR3 contains 16 residues. The CDR3 DNA sequence: TGTGCCACCAGTGATTCGTCTAGCGGGGGGTACAATGAGCAGTTCTTC. This sequence encodes CATSDSSSGGYNEQFF.